The 9 T cell receptor beta chains listed next were all sequenced from one sample in a study of cytotoxic CD8 clonotypes in ibrutinib-treated CLL. Generated by immunoSEQ multiplex PCR, the TCRdb table keeps only in-frame clones and is missing some. Found here are tens of thousands of clones, 78% of them singletons; the top ten hold around 8.5%. The input for sequencing was PBMCs, taken before ibrutinib treatment. The receptor set was obtained from a human donor with chronic lymphocytic leukemia.

The chain has TRBV7-9 and TRBJ1-1; TRBD1 might be the D (5 bases). Trimming left V 2 bases short and J 5 bases short, with 12 bases between. The CDR3 runs 14 residues. In germline, CDR1 is SEHNR, CDR2 FQNEAQ (reference sequence). CDR3 bases: TGTGCCAGCAGCTTACTCGCCGGGGGGACTGAAGCTTTCTTT. This gives the protein CASSLLAGGTEAFF.

This clone was found a few times. V is TRBV10-3 and J is TRBJ2-3; either TRBD1 or TRBD2 may fit D (5 bases each). Germline V CDR1 and CDR2: ENHRY, SYGVKD. V was cut by 7 bases and J by 0 bases, with 14 bases left in between. There are 15 residues in the CDR3. The CDR3 region is CAIMGRDPSTDTQYF. The CDR3 DNA sequence: TGTGCCATCATGGGCCGGGACCCTAGCACAGATACGCAGTATTTT.

This clone was observed a single time. The CDR3 DNA is TGTGCCAGCAGTGAAGTCAGGCAGCTGAACACTGAAGCTTTCTTT. It is translated as CASSEVRQLNTEAFF. V is TRBV2 and J is TRBJ1-1; no reliable D call. Per germline, CDR1 SNHLY and CDR2 FYNNEI. This CDR3 has 15 amino acids. Trimming stripped 1 base from V and 0 bases from J, with 9 bases between.

J is TRBJ1-1 and V is TRBV19; 7 nucleotides match TRBD1. The CDR3 contains 13 residues. V shed 5 bases and J 3 bases; nucleotides not matched to a gene: 3. In germline, CDR1 is LNHDA, CDR2 SQIVND (reference sequence). CDR3 in DNA: TGTGCCAGTAGTGCAGGGGGTGACACTGAAGCTTTCTTT. This sequence encodes CASSAGGDTEAFF.

This clone was recorded a few times. The DNA for the CDR3 is TGTGCCAGCAGCCCCACGTGGGTAGCCATCTACGAGCAGTACTTC. As protein: CASSPTWVAIYEQYF. This chain connects TRBV28 to TRBJ2-7; D gene unclear. CDR3 length: 15 amino acids. Trimming left V 6 bases short and J 3 bases short, with 18 bases between. Germline CDR1 and CDR2: MDHEN and SYDVKM. Based on the CDR3 plus reference TRBV28 and TRBJ2-7, the full variable domain is DVKVTQSSRYLVKRTGEKVFLECVQDMDHENMFWYRQDPGLGLRLIYFSYDVKMKEKGDIPEGYSVSREKKERFSLILESASTNQTSMYLCASSPTWVAIYEQYFGPGTRLTVT.

This clone was observed a few times. The chain is built from TRBV15 and TRBJ1-2, with TRBD1 identical over 8 bases. Germline CDR1 reads LNHNV; CDR2 reads YYDKDF (reference sequence). Germline trimming cut 3 bases from V and 5 bases from J; bases unmatched to any gene: 2. CDR3 length: 13 residues. In nucleotides, the CDR3 is TGTGCCACCAGCAGGGACAGGGTGTATGGCTACACCTTC. Protein product: CATSRDRVYGYTF. The whole variable domain, filled in from reference TRBV15 and TRBJ1-2, reads DAMVIQNPRYQVTQFGKPVTLSCSQTLNHNVMYWYQQKSSQAPKLLFHYYDKDFNNEADTPDNFQSRRPNTSFCFLDIRSPGLGDTAMYLCATSRDRVYGYTFGSGTRLTVV.

This chain's CDR3 is CASSEPTGGKNEKLFF. The CDR3 DNA reads TGTGCCAGCAGTGAACCCACAGGGGGCAAGAATGAAAAACTGTTTTTT. The V and J genes are TRBV25-1 and TRBJ1-4; 9 bases are shared with TRBD1. The trim removed 2 bases at V and 5 bases at J, leaving 6 bases unmatched. Germline values: CDR1 MGHDK, CDR2 SYGVNS. This CDR3 comprises 16 residues.

The V and J genes are TRBV7-2 and TRBJ1-1; no firm D call. Trimming left V 2 bases short and J 5 bases short, with 12 bases between. CDR1 is SGHTA and CDR2 is FQGNSA in the germline V gene. CDR3 length: 14 residues. CDR3 amino acids: CASSLTPQLTEAFF. CDR3 in DNA: TGTGCCAGCAGCTTAACGCCCCAGTTGACTGAAGCTTTCTTT. Full variable domain (missing parts from reference TRBV7-2 and TRBJ1-1): GAGVSQSPSNKVTEKGKDVELRCDPISGHTALYWYRQSLGQGLEFLIYFQGNSAPDKSGLPSDRFSAERTGGSVSTLTIQRTQQEDSAVYLCASSLTPQLTEAFFGQGTRLTVV.

The gene calls are TRBV7-2 and TRBJ2-7; D unclear. This CDR3 is built from 11 residues. The germline CDR1 and CDR2 sequences are SGHTA and FQGNSA. V was trimmed by 0 bases and J by 5 bases, leaving 2 bases between them. CDR3 sequence: CASSLAHEQYF. CDR3 bases: TGTGCCAGCAGCTTAGCGCACGAGCAGTACTTC. Looking up the rest from reference TRBV7-2 and TRBJ2-7 gives the full variable domain: GAGVSQSPSNKVTEKGKDVELRCDPISGHTALYWYRQSLGQGLEFLIYFQGNSAPDKSGLPSDRFSAERTGGSVSTLTIQRTQQEDSAVYLCASSLAHEQYFGPGTRLTVT.